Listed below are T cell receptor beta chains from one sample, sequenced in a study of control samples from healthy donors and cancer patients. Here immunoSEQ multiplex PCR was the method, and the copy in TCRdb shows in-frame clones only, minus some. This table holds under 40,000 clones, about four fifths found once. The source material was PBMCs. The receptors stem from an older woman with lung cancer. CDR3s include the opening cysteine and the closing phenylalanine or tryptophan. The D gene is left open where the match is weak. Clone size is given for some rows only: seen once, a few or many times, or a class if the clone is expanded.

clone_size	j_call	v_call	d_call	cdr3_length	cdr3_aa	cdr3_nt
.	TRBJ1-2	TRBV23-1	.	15	CASSHFPGCGYGYTF	TGCGCCAGCAGTCACTTCCCGGGGTGCGGCTATGGCTACACCTTC
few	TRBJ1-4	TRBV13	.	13	CASSRDLGEKLFF	TGTGCCAGCAGCCGGGACCTTGGGGAAAAACTGTTTTTT
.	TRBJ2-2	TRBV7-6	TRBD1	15	CASSSGQGAIGELFF	TGTGCCAGCAGCTCGGGACAGGGGGCGATCGGGGAGCTGTTTTTT
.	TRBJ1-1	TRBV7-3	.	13	CASSFSGNTEAFF	TGTGCCAGCAGTTTTTCAGGGAACACTGAAGCTTTCTTT
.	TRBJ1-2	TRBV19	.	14	CASSEQQVPGGYTF	TGTGCCAGTAGTGAACAACAGGTCCCGGGAGGCTACACCTTC
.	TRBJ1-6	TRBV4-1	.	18	CASSQVLSGTRDNSPLHF	TGCGCCAGCAGCCAAGTTCTCTCCGGGACAAGAGATAATTCACCCCTCCACTTT
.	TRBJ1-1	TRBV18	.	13	CASSPPLVTEAFF	TGTGCCAGCTCACCACCGCTCGTGACTGAAGCTTTCTTT
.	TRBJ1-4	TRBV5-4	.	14	CASSFARTDEKLFF	TGTGCCAGCAGCTTTGCCCGGACGGATGAAAAACTGTTTTTT
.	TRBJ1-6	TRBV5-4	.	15	CASSLGGIYNSPLHF	TGTGCCAGCAGCTTGGGGGGTATCTATAATTCACCCCTCCACTTT
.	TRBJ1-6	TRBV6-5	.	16	CASSYSYKPNLSPLHF	TGTGCCAGCAGTTACTCCTACAAACCCAATTTATCACCCCTCCACTTT
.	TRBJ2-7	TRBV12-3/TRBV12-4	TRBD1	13	CASRSTGGYEQYF	TGTGCCAGCAGGTCGACAGGGGGCTACGAGCAGTACTTC
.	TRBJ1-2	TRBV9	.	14	CASSVDGGPRGYTF	TGTGCCAGCAGCGTAGACGGGGGCCCTAGGGGCTACACCTTC
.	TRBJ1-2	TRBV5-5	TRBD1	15	CASSLEGGANYGYTF	TGTGCCAGCAGCTTGGAAGGGGGCGCAAACTATGGCTACACCTTC
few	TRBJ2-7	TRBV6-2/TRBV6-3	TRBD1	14	CASSYLTGKNEQYF	TGTGCCAGCAGTTATTTGACAGGGAAAAACGAGCAGTACTTC
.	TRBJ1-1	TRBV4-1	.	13	CASSRGQSTEAFF	TGCGCCAGCAGCCGCGGTCAAAGCACTGAAGCTTTCTTT
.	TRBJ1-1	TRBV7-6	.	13	CASSFPGNTEAFF	TGTGCCAGCAGCTTCCCAGGGAACACTGAAGCTTTCTTT
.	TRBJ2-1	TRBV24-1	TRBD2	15	CATSDGTSGRVEQFF	TGTGCCACCAGTGACGGGACTAGCGGGAGGGTTGAGCAGTTCTTC
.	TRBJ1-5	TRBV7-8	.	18	CASSRGWRSSPLVQPQHF	TGTGCCAGCAGCCGGGGGTGGAGGAGTAGTCCCCTTGTTCAGCCCCAGCATTTT
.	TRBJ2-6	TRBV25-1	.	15	CASSGMGGFTNVLTF	TGTGCCAGCAGCGGGATGGGGGGATTTACCAACGTCCTGACTTTC
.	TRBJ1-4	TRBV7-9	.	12	CASSLGRGKLFF	TGTGCCAGCAGCTTAGGAAGGGGGAAACTGTTTTTT
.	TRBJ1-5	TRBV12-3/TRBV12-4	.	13	CASSGQSNQPQHF	TGTGCCAGCAGCGGGCAGAGCAATCAGCCCCAGCATTTT
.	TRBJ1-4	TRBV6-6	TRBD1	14	CASSSGQGAEKLFF	TGTGCCAGCAGTTCCGGACAGGGGGCCGAAAAACTGTTTTTT
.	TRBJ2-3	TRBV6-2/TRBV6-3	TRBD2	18	CASSYPFGSGRILDTQYF	TGTGCCAGCAGTTACCCCTTTGGTAGCGGGAGAATATTAGATACGCAGTATTTT
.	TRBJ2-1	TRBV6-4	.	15	CASSDSVGVGAEQFF	TGTGCCAGCAGTGACTCTGTGGGAGTAGGGGCTGAGCAGTTCTTC
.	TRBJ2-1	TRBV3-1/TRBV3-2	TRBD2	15	CASRRGGAGYSEQFF	TGTGCCAGCCGACGCGGGGGGGCGGGATATAGTGAGCAGTTCTTC
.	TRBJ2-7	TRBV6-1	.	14	CASSEVLTIYEQYF	TGTGCCAGCAGTGAAGTACTGACTATTTACGAGCAGTACTTC
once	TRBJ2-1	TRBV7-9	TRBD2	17	CASSPRGASGSYNEQFF	TGTGCCAGCAGTCCACGGGGGGCTAGCGGGAGCTACAATGAGCAGTTCTTC
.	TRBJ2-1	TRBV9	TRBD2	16	CASSVRTSGPYNEQFF	TGTGCCAGCAGCGTCCGAACTAGCGGGCCCTACAATGAGCAGTTCTTC
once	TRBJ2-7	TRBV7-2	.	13	CASSSLSSYEQYF	TGTGCCAGCAGCTCACTTAGCTCCTACGAGCAGTACTTC
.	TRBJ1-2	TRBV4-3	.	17	CASSQDLFRADQDGYTF	TGCGCCAGCAGCCAAGATCTCTTCAGGGCCGACCAAGATGGCTACACCTTC
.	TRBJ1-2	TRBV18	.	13	CASSPDVFYGYTF	TGTGCCAGCTCACCGGACGTGTTCTATGGCTACACCTTC
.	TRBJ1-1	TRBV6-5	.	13	CASNPGMNTEAFF	TGTGCCAGCAACCCAGGGATGAACACTGAAGCTTTCTTT
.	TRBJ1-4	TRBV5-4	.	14	CAGTNRDGNEKLFF	TGTGCCGGGACAAACAGGGACGGAAATGAAAAACTGTTTTTT
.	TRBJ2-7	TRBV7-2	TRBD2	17	CASSLGGTSGLSYEQYF	TGTGCCAGCAGCTTAGGCGGGACTAGCGGGCTGTCCTACGAGCAGTACTTC
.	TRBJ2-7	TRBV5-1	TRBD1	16	CASSPIIRDRGSEQYF	TGCGCCAGCAGCCCGATTATCCGCGACAGGGGATCCGAGCAGTACTTC
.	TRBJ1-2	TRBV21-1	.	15	CASSTGQINFYGYTF	TGTGCCAGCAGCACCGGACAAATCAACTTCTATGGCTACACCTTC
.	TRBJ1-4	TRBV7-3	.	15	CASSLTGGRNEKLFF	TGTGCCAGCAGCTTAACGGGAGGGCGCAATGAAAAACTGTTTTTT
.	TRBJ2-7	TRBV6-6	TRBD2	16	CASSYSPSGANYEQYF	TGTGCCAGCAGTTACTCGCCCAGCGGGGCCAACTACGAGCAGTACTTC
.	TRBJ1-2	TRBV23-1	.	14	CASSQSGRKTGYTF	TGCGCCAGCAGTCAATCAGGAAGGAAGACTGGCTACACCTTC
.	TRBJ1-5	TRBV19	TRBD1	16	CASTTGQGRSNQPQHF	TGTGCCAGTACAACCGGACAGGGGCGAAGCAATCAGCCCCAGCATTTT
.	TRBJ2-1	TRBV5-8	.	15	CASSFILAGPNEQFF	TGTGCCAGCAGCTTTATTCTCGCCGGTCCTAATGAGCAGTTCTTC
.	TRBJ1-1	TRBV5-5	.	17	CASSLQVRAVMNTEAFF	TGTGCCAGCAGCTTGCAAGTTAGGGCGGTGATGAACACTGAAGCTTTCTTT
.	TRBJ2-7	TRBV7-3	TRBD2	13	CASSSQRGYEQYF	TGTGCCAGCAGCTCCCAGCGGGGCTACGAGCAGTACTTC
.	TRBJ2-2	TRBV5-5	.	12	CASRWQTGELFF	TGTGCCAGCAGATGGCAAACCGGGGAGCTGTTTTTT
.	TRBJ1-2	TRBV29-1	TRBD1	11	CSVSGQGSHTF	TGCAGCGTGTCGGGACAGGGCTCCCACACCTTC